The subject of this entry is one TCR beta chain. Clones were sequenced by immunoSEQ multiplex PCR, and TCRdb holds only the in-frame ones, with some missing. The table shows about 66,000 clones, with roughly 90% occurring only once. The sample is drawn from a study of T cell changes during pregnancy in multiple sclerosis. The sequence was collected from a female donor with multiple sclerosis, enrolled in a pregnancy study. The specimen comprised CD8+ T cells from peripheral blood mononuclear cells, sampled before pregnancy.

This CDR3 reads CASSFLVSEQFF. For the CDR3, the DNA is TGTGCCAGCAGCTTTCTAGTGAGTGAGCAGTTCTTC. V gene TRBV7-2 combines with J gene TRBJ2-1; D gene ambiguous. The CDR3 covers 12 residues. CDR1 SGHTA and CDR2 FQGNSA come from the germline V gene. The V end lost 3 bases, the J end lost 9 bases, and 9 bases lay between the germline ends.